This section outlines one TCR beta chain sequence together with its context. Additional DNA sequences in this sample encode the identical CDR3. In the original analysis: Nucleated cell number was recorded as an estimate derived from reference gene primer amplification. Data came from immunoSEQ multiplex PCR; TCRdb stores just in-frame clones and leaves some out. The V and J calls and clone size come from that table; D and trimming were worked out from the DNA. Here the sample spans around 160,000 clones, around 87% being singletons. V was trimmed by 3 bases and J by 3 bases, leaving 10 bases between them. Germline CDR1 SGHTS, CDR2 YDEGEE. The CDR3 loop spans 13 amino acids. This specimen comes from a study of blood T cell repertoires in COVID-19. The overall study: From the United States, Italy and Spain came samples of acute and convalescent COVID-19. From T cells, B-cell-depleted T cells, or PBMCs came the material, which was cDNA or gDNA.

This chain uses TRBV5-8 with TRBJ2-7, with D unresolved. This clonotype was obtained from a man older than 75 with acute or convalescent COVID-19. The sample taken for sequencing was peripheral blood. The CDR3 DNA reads TGTGCCAGCAGCTGGGCAGGTATCTACGAGCAGTACTTC. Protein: CASSWAGIYEQYF.